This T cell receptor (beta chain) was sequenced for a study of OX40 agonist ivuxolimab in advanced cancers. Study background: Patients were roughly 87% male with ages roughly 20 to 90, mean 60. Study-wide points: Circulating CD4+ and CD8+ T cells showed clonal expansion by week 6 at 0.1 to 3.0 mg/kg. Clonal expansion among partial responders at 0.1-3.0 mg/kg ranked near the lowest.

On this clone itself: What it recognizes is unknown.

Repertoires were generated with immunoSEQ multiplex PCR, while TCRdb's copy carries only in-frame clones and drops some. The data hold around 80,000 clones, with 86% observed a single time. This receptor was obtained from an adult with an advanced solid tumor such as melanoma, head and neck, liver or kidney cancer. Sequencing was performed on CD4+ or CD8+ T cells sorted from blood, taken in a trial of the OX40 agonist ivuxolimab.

CDR3 sequence: CASSSVGSGSHSNQPQHF. The DNA of the CDR3 is TGTGCCAGCAGCTCTGTTGGGAGTGGGAGTCATAGCAATCAGCCCCAGCATTTT. The rearrangement links TRBV5-5 to TRBJ1-5; D ambiguous. V lost 3 bases, J lost 0 bases, and 19 bases lay in between. This CDR3 region has 18 residues. CDR1 SGHKS and CDR2 YYEKEE come from the germline V gene (reference sequence).